This T cell receptor beta chain was observed in a study of blood T cells in healthy people across ages. The wider study: For every two T cells, template switching captured about one barcoded beta molecule.

With a J-beta primer mix and a sample-barcoded 5' primer, a second PCR ran about 6 to 11 cycles. TCRdb redid the calling of the 5' RACE reads with MiXCR, one entry per CDR3 protein. The table lists about 1.8 million distinct CDR3 sequences, 49% of them singletons. Ten or more counts support this clonotype. A read error may produce the germline difference seen at one junction end. This clonotype was obtained from a woman aged 40 to 55 in good health. Sequencing input: blood.

The CDR3 region is CASSPGQGATNEKLFF. CDR3 DNA sequence: TGTGCCAGCAGCCCCGGACAGGGGGCAACTAATGAAAAACTGTTTTTT. This chain uses TRBV4-1 with TRBJ1-4, with 10 bases fitting TRBD1. Germline V gives CDR1 MGHRA, CDR2 YSYEKL. The CDR3 is made up of 16 amino acids.